This is a list of T cell receptor beta chains from one sample in a study of blood T cells in healthy people across ages. TCRdb redid the calling of the 5' RACE reads with MiXCR, one entry per CDR3 protein. Altogether approximately 800,000 distinct CDR3 sequences are present, about 46% being singletons, with the ten largest covering over 15%. Source material: blood. These receptor sequences come from a man older than 75 in good health. Both conserved end residues are trimmed from each CDR3. The size entry is marked missing in some rows and otherwise reads once, few, many or a size class.

TRBJ2-3	TRBV10-3	.	AATSVASTDTQY
TRBJ2-1	TRBV29-1	many	SVRTSASGGEQF
.	TRBV12-3/TRBV12-4	.	ASSIRTSGSFDEQY
TRBJ1-1	TRBV6-2/TRBV6-3	few	ASSFLMNTEAF
TRBJ2-1	TRBV12-3/TRBV12-4	few	ASSSVGSYNEQF
TRBJ2-3	TRBV11-2	.	ASSLTGVLTDTQY
TRBJ2-7	TRBV7-3	.	ASSSTGGTYNEQY
TRBJ1-6	TRBV5-1	.	ASSLQVRNSPLH
TRBJ1-6	TRBV20-1	.	SARAFFTGGLYNSPLH
TRBJ1-5	TRBV4-2	.	ASSQDDVNSNQPQH
TRBJ2-1	TRBV6-5	many	ASSYALGLFNEQF
.	TRBV11-2	few	ASSHPATAYHEQY
TRBJ2-7	TRBV7-4	.	ASSLVGGGLYYEQY
TRBJ1-2	TRBV7-9	.	ASSPAEPSRGYT
TRBJ2-1	TRBV11-3	.	ASSQRDYQNNEQF
TRBJ1-1	TRBV2	.	ASSEAPWDFEAF
TRBJ2-3	TRBV28	.	ASSQVGDSGRESQY
TRBJ2-3	TRBV7-9	.	ASSLEDRGPDTRY
TRBJ2-7	TRBV6-1	.	ASSVGEQY
TRBJ2-1	TRBV5-8	.	ASSFLGWSGNEQF
TRBJ2-5	TRBV4-2	.	ASSHADRVQETQY
TRBJ2-3	TRBV7-3	.	ASSKGLAGGGNTQY
TRBJ2-7	TRBV12-3/TRBV12-4	few	ASHVGQGSYEQY
TRBJ2-3	TRBV20-1	.	SAPSGSRDTQY
TRBJ2-1	TRBV24-1	few	ATSDHGQGLNEQF
.	TRBV5-1	.	ASSPRQSPSYEQY
TRBJ2-1	TRBV6-5	.	ASSYSFGPNNEQF
TRBJ2-1	TRBV12-3/TRBV12-4	.	ASSPSGAGVYNEQF
TRBJ2-7	TRBV3-1	.	ASSPYGQGSYEQY
TRBJ2-5	TRBV15	few	ATSRVGFGGRETQY
TRBJ2-1	TRBV7-8	few	ASSLADGNEQF
TRBJ2-7	TRBV4-3	.	ASSQGVSGTSGTEQY
TRBJ2-2	TRBV11-3	once	ASNRDTGELF
TRBJ2-1	TRBV4-3	.	ASSQDGSRADEQF
TRBJ1-6	TRBV7-9	few	ASSATGDNSPLH
TRBJ1-2	TRBV7-9	.	ASSPSEGVGYT
TRBJ1-3	TRBV12-3/TRBV12-4	.	ASSLLGGNTIY
TRBJ1-5	TRBV15	.	ATSRDQGQPQH
TRBJ2-1	TRBV5-1	many	ASSLSGRGNEQF
TRBJ1-4	TRBV12-3/TRBV12-4	.	ASSLGQGKKLF
TRBJ2-7	TRBV7-9	few	ASSLSSGSREQY
TRBJ2-7	TRBV24-1	few	ATSDGSSYEQY
TRBJ2-1	TRBV20-1	few	SAMDRDRALLEQF
TRBJ2-1	TRBV14	few	ASSPGGGWHEQF
TRBJ2-3	TRBV28	.	ASSLGQGVGTDTQY
TRBJ2-1	TRBV5-1	.	ASSLAVAGGFGEQF
TRBJ2-7	TRBV12-3/TRBV12-4	once	ASSYGGSTYEQY